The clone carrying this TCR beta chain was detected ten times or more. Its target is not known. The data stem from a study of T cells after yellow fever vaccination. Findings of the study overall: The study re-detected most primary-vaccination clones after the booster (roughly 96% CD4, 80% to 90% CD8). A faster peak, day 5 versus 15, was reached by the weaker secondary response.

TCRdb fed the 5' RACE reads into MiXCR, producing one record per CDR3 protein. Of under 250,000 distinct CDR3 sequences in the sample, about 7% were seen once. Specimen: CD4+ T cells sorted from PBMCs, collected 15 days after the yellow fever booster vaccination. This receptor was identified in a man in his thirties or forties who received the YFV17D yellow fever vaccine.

The DNA of the CDR3 is TGTGCCAGTAGTAACAGAGTCTTCTACGAGCAGTACTTC. It encodes CASSNRVFYEQYF. The gene calls are TRBV19 and TRBJ2-7; D is uncertain. Between the trimmed V and J ends, which lost 4 bases and 3 bases, there was a span of 10 bases. The germline V gene has CDR1 LNHDA and CDR2 SQIVND (reference sequence). The CDR3 covers 13 residues.